Following are 18 T cell receptor beta chains from one sample sequenced in a study of blood T cell repertoires in COVID-19. Data came from immunoSEQ multiplex PCR; TCRdb stores just in-frame clones and leaves some out. The sample shows 250,000 to 350,000 clones, around 89% of them seen only once. Material: peripheral blood. These receptors were obtained from a young man with acute or convalescent COVID-19.

This rearrangement joins TRBV6-5 to TRBJ2-2; D is ambiguous. The CDR3 is 14 residues long. V was shortened by 4 bases and J by 7 bases, with 13 bases between the two germline ends. Germline values: CDR1 MNHEY, CDR2 SVGAGI. Written as DNA, the CDR3 is TGTGCCAGCAGTTCATCCCGGTCTGGCGGGGAGCTGTTTTTT. It is translated as CASSSSRSGGELFF.

The chain has TRBV10-2 and TRBJ1-3; a possible D gene is TRBD1 (6 bases). Trimming cost V 4 bases and J 4 bases, with 11 bases left between them. The CDR3 has 14 residues. Germline-derived CDR1 and CDR2 are WSHSY and SAAADI. The CDR3 bases are TGCGCCAGCAGTGTGGGAGACAGGGGAAACACCATATATTTT. The encoded protein is CASSVGDRGNTIYF.

The chain recombines TRBV30 with TRBJ1-5; maybe TRBD1 (5 bases). Deletions cut 0 bases from V and 0 bases from J, with 12 bases between. Germline-derived CDR1 and CDR2 are GTSNPN and SVGIG (reference sequence). This CDR3 has 16 residues. DNA of the CDR3: TGTGCCTGGAGTGTACGGGGAGGGGATAGCAATCAGCCCCAGCATTTT. Its translation is CAWSVRGGDSNQPQHF.

The V gene is TRBV4-1, the J gene TRBJ2-1; a possible D gene is TRBD2 (6 bases). CDR1 is MGHRA and CDR2 is YSYEKL in the germline V gene. Trimming removed 3 bases from V and 6 bases from J, with 15 bases in between. CDR3 length: 15 residues. CDR3 nucleotides: TGCGCCAGCAGCCATCACTCCGGGACTTCCAATGAGCAGTTCTTC. Encoded protein: CASSHHSGTSNEQFF.

The rearrangement joins TRBV6-5 to TRBJ1-5; 8 nucleotides match TRBD1. The V segment lost 7 bases and the J segment 4 bases; nucleotides outside the gene matches: 6. The germline CDR1 and CDR2 sequences are MNHEY and SVGAGI. CDR3 length equals 14 residues. The CDR3 loop is CASTWGTGNQPQHF. CDR3 DNA sequence: TGTGCCAGCACTTGGGGGACAGGTAATCAGCCCCAGCATTTT.

This clone was found a few times. This sequence joins TRBV6-5 and TRBJ1-1; D might be TRBD1 (5 bases). V was clipped by 7 bases and J by 5 bases, with 20 bases between them. The germline CDR1 and CDR2 sequences are MNHEY and SVGAGI. This CDR3 is built from 15 residues. CDR3 nucleotide sequence: TGTGCCAGCAAGCCGACCCTGGCCCGGGGGACTGAAGCTTTCTTT. Translated, it gives CASKPTLARGTEAFF.

The gene calls are TRBV5-4 and TRBJ1-2; no reliable D call. Germline V CDR1 and CDR2: SGHNT, YYREEE (reference sequence). This CDR3 contains 14 residues. V was clipped by 4 bases and J by 2 bases, with 12 bases between them. The CDR3 DNA is TGTGCCAGCAGCGTCGGACTGGAGAACTATGGCTACACCTTC. This sequence encodes CASSVGLENYGYTF. The entire variable domain, with the rest obtained from reference TRBV5-4 and TRBJ1-2, is as follows: ETGVTQSPTHLIKTRGQQVTLRCSSQSGHNTVSWYQQALGQGPQFIFQYYREEENGRGNFPPRFSGLQFPNYSSELNVNALELDDSALYLCASSVGLENYGYTFGSGTRLTVV.

This chain links TRBV7-9 with TRBJ1-5; D perhaps matches TRBD1 (5 bases). Germline V CDR1 and CDR2: SEHNR, FQNEAQ (reference sequence). V shed 3 bases and J shed 0 bases, with 9 bases lying between them. This CDR3 has 15 residues. The CDR3 protein is CASSFGGGSNQPQHF. The CDR3 DNA is TGTGCCAGCAGCTTCGGGGGGGGTAGCAATCAGCCCCAGCATTTT.

In this sample, this clone turned up many times. The chain uses TRBV18 and TRBJ1-2, with a possible D match to TRBD1 (5 bases). This CDR3 contains 14 residues. Germline CDR1 and CDR2: KGHSH and LQKENI. Trimming removed 5 bases at V and 6 bases at J, with 16 bases between. This chain's CDR3 is CASSTSQGNNGYTF. The CDR3 DNA reads as TGTGCCAGCTCAACCAGCCAGGGAAATAATGGCTACACCTTC.

The rearrangement links TRBV4-1 to TRBJ2-5; tentatively, D is TRBD1 (6 bases). Trimming removed 4 bases at V and 7 bases at J, with 16 bases between. This CDR3 comprises 14 residues. Germline V CDR1 and CDR2: MGHRA, YSYEKL. CDR3 loop: CASSRSGARGTQYF. The CDR3, as DNA: TGCGCCAGCAGCCGGTCAGGGGCGAGGGGGACCCAGTACTTC.

This clone was picked up one time. The rearrangement links TRBV10-1 to TRBJ1-5, with D unclear. CDR1 is WNHNN, CDR2 SYGVQD, per germline (reference sequence). V was trimmed by 5 bases and J by 5 bases, leaving 7 bases between them. The CDR3 totals 12 residues. As DNA, the CDR3 is TGCGCCAGCAGTCTTGGAGATCAGCCCCAGCATTTT. It is translated as CASSLGDQPQHF.

This clone appeared once. The genes are TRBV6-5 and TRBJ1-5; D is possibly TRBD1 (6 bases). The V and J ends lost 4 bases and 7 bases respectively, with 14 bases between them. Germline CDR1 MNHEY, CDR2 SVGAGI. This CDR3 comprises 14 residues. The CDR3 sequence: CASSWGGGFQPQHF. The CDR3 DNA reads as TGTGCCAGCAGTTGGGGAGGGGGGTTCCAGCCCCAGCATTTT.

This clone appeared once. V is TRBV6-5 and J is TRBJ2-1, with 10 bases identical to TRBD2. Unmatched junction bases numbered 5, after V lost 4 bases and J lost 5 bases. Germline CDR1 is MNHEY and CDR2 is SVGAGI. There are 15 residues in the CDR3. The CDR3 DNA reads TGTGCCAGCAGTTCCCGCGGGACTAGCGACAATGAGCAGTTCTTC. Amino acid sequence: CASSSRGTSDNEQFF.

The chain has TRBV6-1 and TRBJ1-3; possible D gene TRBD1, 6 bases. The CDR3 has 18 amino acids. The V end was cut by 4 bases, the J end by 4 bases, with 23 bases between. CDR1 is MNHNS and CDR2 is SASEGT in the germline V gene. CDR3 DNA sequence: TGTGCCAGCAGTGTGACTCTTGGGGGGGCGCCCCTCGGAAACACCATATATTTT. It translates to CASSVTLGGAPLGNTIYF.

The chain is built from TRBV3-1 (or the pseudogene TRBV3-2) and TRBJ2-1, with 8 bases that match TRBD2. CDR3 length: 15 residues. The V and J ends lost 6 bases and 9 bases, in that order; junction bases with no gene match: 13. The germline gives CDR1 LGHDT, CDR2 YNNKEL (reference sequence). For the CDR3, the DNA is TGTGCCAGCAGTTCCCGGACTAGCTTTAAGGGTGAGCAGTTCTTC. It encodes CASSSRTSFKGEQFF.

This chain connects TRBV18 to TRBJ1-4; TRBD1 aligns across 7 bases. Germline CDR1 and CDR2: KGHSH and LQKENI. The V segment lost 8 bases and the J segment 7 bases; nucleotides outside the gene matches: 10. This CDR3 contains 14 residues. CDR3 in amino acids: CASESGTDGEKLFF. CDR3 bases: TGTGCCAGCGAATCCGGGACAGATGGTGAAAAACTGTTTTTT.

The chain joins TRBV19 to TRBJ1-2, with TRBD1 as a possible D gene (6 bases). The germline V gene encodes CDR1 LNHDA and CDR2 SQIVND (reference sequence). The V end was cut by 10 bases, the J end by 5 bases, with 11 bases between. The CDR3 is 11 residues long. CDR3 DNA sequence: TGTGCCACCGCCACAGGGTATGGCTACACCTTC. Translated: CATATGYGYTF.

This clone turned up a few times. This same CDR3 is encoded by further DNA sequences in the sample. The chain links TRBV5-1 to TRBJ1-1; possible D gene TRBD1, 5 bases. CDR1 is SGHRS, CDR2 YFSETQ, per germline. The CDR3 consists of 14 residues. V lost 5 bases and J 1 base, leaving 12 bases between the germline ends. The CDR3 DNA reads TGCGCCAGCAGTTTCGGACAAGCGAACACTGAAGCTTTCTTT. Its translation is CASSFGQANTEAFF.